This entry lists 22 T cell receptor beta chains sequenced from one sample in a study of cytomegalovirus exposure and HLA in healthy donors. A multiplex PCR was run with 60 Vbeta primers and 13 Jbeta primers. Generated by immunoSEQ multiplex PCR, the TCRdb table keeps only in-frame clones and is missing some. The sample shows 140,000 or so clones, around three quarters of them seen only once. The sample taken for sequencing was PBMCs. The source of these receptors is a woman in her late teens or twenties in good health and CMV-seropositive.

This chain uses TRBV29-1 with TRBJ2-5, with D possibly being TRBD1 (6 bases). V was cut by 0 bases and J by 5 bases, with 22 bases left in between. CDR1 is SQVTM, CDR2 ANQGSEA, per germline. CDR3 length equals 17 residues. The CDR3 region is CSVEELGAGRRQETQYF. The CDR3 DNA reads TGCAGCGTTGAAGAACTGGGGGCTGGGCGGCGACAGGAGACCCAGTACTTC.

CDR3 loop: CASSLGQGLYGYTF. The CDR3 bases are TGTGCCAGCAGTCTCGGACAGGGACTTTATGGCTACACCTTC. The rearrangement links TRBV28 to TRBJ1-2; 8 nucleotides line up with TRBD1. The germline CDR1 and CDR2 sequences are MDHEN and SYDVKM. After removal of 5 bases from V and 5 bases from J, the junction contained 7 bases not matched to a gene. CDR3 length: 14 amino acids.

The chain couples TRBV15 to TRBJ2-3; 7 bases are shared with TRBD1. The CDR3 covers 12 residues. Germline V CDR1 and CDR2: LNHNV, YYDKDF (reference sequence). V lost 0 bases, J lost 12 bases, and 3 bases stayed unmatched. CDR3 loop: CATSRDRGPQYF. The CDR3 DNA reads TGTGCCACCAGCAGAGATAGGGGGCCTCAGTATTTT.

This clone was seen a few times. This chain joins TRBV11-2 and TRBJ1-2, with a possible D match to TRBD1 (5 bases). The CDR3 is 13 amino acids. The germline V and J ends were trimmed by 6 bases and 3 bases, with 11 bases remaining between them. The germline gives CDR1 SGHAT, CDR2 FQNNGV. In DNA form, the CDR3 reads TGTGCCAGCAGGGGGGAGGTGTACTATGGCTACACCTTC. Translating it yields CASRGEVYYGYTF. Variable domain in full (rest from reference TRBV11-2 and TRBJ1-2): EAGVAQSPRYKIIEKRQSVAFWCNPISGHATLYWYQQILGQGPKLLIQFQNNGVVDDSQLPKDRFSAERLKGVDSTLKIQPAKLEDSAVYLCASRGEVYYGYTFGSGTRLTVV.

The chain recombines TRBV18 with TRBJ1-5; D perhaps matches TRBD1 (6 bases). The germline V and J ends were trimmed by 4 bases and 1 base, with 14 bases remaining between them. Germline V gives CDR1 KGHSH, CDR2 LQKENI. The CDR3 runs 16 residues. CDR3 residues: CASSRRGGESNQPQHF. The CDR3 bases are TGTGCCAGCTCACGGAGGGGGGGCGAGAGCAATCAGCCCCAGCATTTT.

CDR3 in DNA: TGTGCCAGCAGTTTGTGGACTCGAACGAATGAGCAGTTCTTC. As protein: CASSLWTRTNEQFF. This chain connects TRBV27 to TRBJ2-1, with a tentative D call TRBD2 (5 bases). The germline V gene has CDR1 MNHEY and CDR2 SMNVEV (reference sequence). The CDR3 has 14 residues. The ends were cut back, 3 bases at V and 7 bases at J, with 13 bases in the middle.

This clone was counted once. V usage is TRBV6-5 and J usage is TRBJ1-2, with 9 nucleotides matching TRBD1. The J segment lost 5 bases and the V segment lost 4 bases, leaving 11 bases of the junction unmatched. CDR3 length: 16 residues. Germline V gives CDR1 MNHEY, CDR2 SVGAGI. The CDR3 DNA sequence: TGTGCCAGCAGTTTAGGAGGGACAGGGAAGACTTATGGCTACACCTTC. Translating gives CASSLGGTGKTYGYTF.

Details on this clone: This specimen includes other DNA sequences encoding the same CDR3. The DNA for the CDR3 is TGCAGTGCTAGGGGGGGAACTGAAGCTTTCTTT. Amino acid sequence: CSARGGTEAFF. This rearrangement joins TRBV20-1 to TRBJ1-1; TRBD1 might be the D (5 bases). V lost 3 bases, J lost 5 bases, and 7 bases lay in between. CDR1 is DFQATT and CDR2 is SNEGSKA in the germline V gene (reference sequence). The CDR3 runs 11 residues.

This rearrangement joins TRBV5-4 to TRBJ2-2; 7 nucleotides align to TRBD1. Germline lookup yields CDR1 SGHNT and CDR2 YYREEE (reference sequence). Trimming took 5 bases from V and 0 from J; bases not matched to a gene: 7. There are 16 residues in the CDR3. The CDR3 nucleotides read TGTGCCAGCAGAACTTCCGGGACAGCGAACACCGGGGAGCTGTTTTTT. Translation gives CASRTSGTANTGELFF.

J is TRBJ2-3 and V is TRBV5-1; D is uncertain. Trimming removed 0 bases at V and 3 bases at J, with 5 bases between. Germline V lookup: CDR1 SGHRS, CDR2 YFSETQ. The CDR3 loop spans 13 amino acids. The CDR3 DNA is TGCGCCAGCAGCTTGGTCCCGACAGATACGCAGTATTTT. Translation: CASSLVPTDTQYF.

This chain links TRBV7-9 with TRBJ1-2, with D maybe TRBD1 (6 bases). The germline V and J ends were trimmed by 5 bases and 4 bases, with 20 bases remaining between them. CDR3 length: 16 residues. Germline CDR1 is SEHNR and CDR2 is FQNEAQ (reference sequence). CDR3 in DNA: TGTGCCAGCAGCAGATTAGGGACAAAAGACGTCTATGGCTACACCTTC. Translated: CASSRLGTKDVYGYTF.

The V gene is TRBV11-2, the J gene TRBJ2-5, with 10 bases fitting TRBD2. There are 19 residues in the CDR3. The V gene's germline CDR1 is SGHAT and CDR2 FQNNGV. Germline trimming cut 0 bases from V and 4 bases from J; bases unmatched to any gene: 14. The CDR3 DNA reads as TGTGCCAGCAGCTTAGAACCCCCCTCTAGCGGGGGCCCACTAGAGACCCAGTACTTC. It codes for CASSLEPPSSGGPLETQYF.

This clone was seen more than once but under ten times. This sequence joins TRBV29-1 and TRBJ1-1, with D hard to call. CDR3 length: 13 residues. Germline-derived CDR1 and CDR2 are SQVTM and ANQGSEA. Trimming stripped 8 bases from V and 4 bases from J, with 17 bases between. CDR3 protein: CSTGRGRFTEAFF. The CDR3 DNA sequence: TGCAGCACTGGTCGGGGTCGGTTCACTGAAGCTTTCTTT.

The chain links TRBV5-1 to TRBJ1-2, with a possible D match to TRBD1 (6 bases). Trimming left V 2 bases short and J 2 bases short, with 13 bases between. CDR3 length: 15 amino acids. Germline V lookup: CDR1 SGHRS, CDR2 YFSETQ. In DNA form, the CDR3 reads TGCGCCAGCAGCTTCCAGGGAGGGACAAACTATGGCTACACCTTC. It is translated as CASSFQGGTNYGYTF.

The rearrangement uses TRBV2 and TRBJ1-2; the match to TRBD1 covers 10 bases. CDR1 and CDR2 (germline): SNHLY, FYNNEI. With 6 bases clipped from V and 8 bases from J, the junction kept 6 bases outside the gene matches. CDR3 length equals 13 residues. CDR3 in DNA: TGTGCCAGCAGGGGCCCGACAGGGGGCGGCTACACCTTC. Translating gives CASRGPTGGGYTF.

This clone has a single count. This rearrangement joins TRBV2 to TRBJ2-1; possible D gene TRBD2, 5 bases. The CDR3 consists of 14 residues. CDR1 and CDR2 from the germline V gene are SNHLY and FYNNEI. V lost 6 bases and J lost 2, with 11 bases in between. In DNA form, the CDR3 reads TGTGCCAGCAGAGGAGGAGTCGCCTACAATGAGCAGTTCTTC. Encoded protein: CASRGGVAYNEQFF.

The chain is built from TRBV9 and TRBJ1-6; the D gene is possibly TRBD1 (5 bases). Germline values: CDR1 SGDLS, CDR2 YYNGEE. Trimming cost V 0 bases and J 10 bases, with 14 bases left between them. The CDR3 is 15 amino acids. CDR3 in amino acids: CASSVDSRVKSPLHF. The CDR3 DNA reads TGTGCCAGCAGCGTAGATAGCAGGGTTAAGTCACCCCTCCACTTT.

V usage is TRBV4-1 and J usage is TRBJ1-2, with 10 bases identical to TRBD1. Trimming at V came to 2 bases and at J to 4 bases, leaving 4 bases not matched to a gene. CDR3 length: 15 amino acids. The germline V gene has CDR1 MGHRA and CDR2 YSYEKL. This CDR3 reads CASSQFGTGAYGYTF. The CDR3 DNA reads TGCGCCAGCAGCCAATTTGGGACAGGGGCCTATGGCTACACCTTC.

CDR3 sequence: CASTPGGDGYGYTF. CDR3 bases: TGTGCCAGCACCCCAGGGGGCGATGGCTATGGCTACACCTTC. V and J are TRBV28 and TRBJ1-2, with TRBD1 matching over 8 bases. The CDR3 is 14 residues long. Germline values: CDR1 MDHEN, CDR2 SYDVKM. The V and J ends lost 7 bases and 4 bases, in that order; junction bases with no gene match: 8.

The genes are TRBV5-5 and TRBJ2-1, with 11 bases fitting TRBD2. After removal of 1 base from V and 0 bases from J, the junction contained 12 bases not matched to a gene. The CDR3 is 20 amino acids. Germline CDR1 and CDR2: SGHKS and YYEKEE (reference sequence). This CDR3 is CASSLRVASGGTSSYNEQFF. As DNA, the CDR3 is TGTGCCAGCAGCTTGAGGGTGGCTAGCGGGGGGACGAGCTCCTACAATGAGCAGTTCTTC.

The V call is TRBV5-6, the J call TRBJ2-7; D may be TRBD1 (5 bases). This CDR3 has 15 amino acids. V gave up 3 bases and J gave up 2 bases, with 15 bases separating them. Germline V gene data show CDR1 as SGHDT and CDR2 as YYEEEE. The CDR3 spells CASSSRTPGAYEQYF. The CDR3 DNA follows: TGTGCCAGCAGCTCACGGACACCAGGAGCCTACGAGCAGTACTTC.

This clone was picked up one time. This sequence joins TRBV19 and TRBJ2-2; TRBD2 aligns across 8 bases. CDR1 LNHDA and CDR2 SQIVND come from the germline V gene (reference sequence). The ends lost 6 bases at V and 4 bases at J; junction bases unmatched: 10. CDR3 length: 16 amino acids. Written as DNA, the CDR3 is TGTGCCAGTAGCCAAGGCGGGGGGCGCGGCACCGGGGAGCTGTTTTTT. Protein sequence: CASSQGGGRGTGELFF.